This T cell receptor beta chain derives from a study of early T cells in non-severe SARS-CoV-2 infection. Whole-study context: Sequenced material consisted of bulk RNA (from unsorted whole blood), and chains were unpaired.

This clonotype was counted many times. Its antigen remains unidentified. Study results and caveats: VDJdb-based annotation leaned toward anti-spike CD8 responses and missed private and CD4 specificities.

Molecules of cDNA were individually given unique molecular identifiers that were attached to them. TCRdb recomputed calls from the 5' RACE reads with MiXCR, one row per CDR3 protein. The table shows about 76,000 distinct CDR3 sequences, with roughly 12% occurring only once. CDR1 and CDR2 from the germline V gene are SGDLS and YYNGEE. V dropped 1 base and J dropped 3 bases, with 8 bases sitting between them. The CDR3 is made up of 15 amino acids. The source material was whole blood. This TCR was recovered from an adult who was a healthcare worker with PCR-confirmed SARS-CoV-2 infection or an uninfected control (not recorded which). The chain carries TRBV9 and TRBJ2-6; D is undetermined. CDR3 residues: CASSVPDFGANVLTF. The CDR3 DNA reads TGTGCCAGCAGCGTACCAGATTTTGGGGCCAACGTCCTGACTTTC.